This T cell receptor beta chain was identified during a study of CD8+ T cells in alopecia areata. Reverse transcription of extracted RNA yielded cDNA, which provided the sequencing template. Method: immunoSEQ multiplex PCR; TCRdb's copy keeps in-frame clones and lacks some. The sample includes 140,000 or so clones, 51% of them seen just once. The CDR3 is made up of 13 amino acids. The germline gives CDR1 SQVTM, CDR2 ANQGSEA. V lost 5 bases, J lost 2 bases, and 6 bases stayed unmatched. The chain couples TRBV29-1 to TRBJ2-7, with TRBD1 matching 7 bases. The sample in question was CD4+ T cells sorted from blood, obtained at week 0. This TCR was recovered from a human donor with alopecia areata. The CDR3 here is CSVCVTGAYEQYF. CDR3 nucleotide sequence: TGCAGCGTTTGCGTTACAGGGGCCTACGAGCAGTACTTC.